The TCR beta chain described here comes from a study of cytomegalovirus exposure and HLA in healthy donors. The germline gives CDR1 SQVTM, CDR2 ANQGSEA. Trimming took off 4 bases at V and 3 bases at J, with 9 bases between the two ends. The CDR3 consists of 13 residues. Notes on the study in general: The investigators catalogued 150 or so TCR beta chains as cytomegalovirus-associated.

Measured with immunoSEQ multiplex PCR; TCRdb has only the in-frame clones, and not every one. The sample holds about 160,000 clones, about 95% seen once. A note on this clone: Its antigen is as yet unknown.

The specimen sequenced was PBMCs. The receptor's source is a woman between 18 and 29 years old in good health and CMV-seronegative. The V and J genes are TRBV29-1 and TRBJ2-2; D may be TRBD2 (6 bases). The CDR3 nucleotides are TGCAGCGTTGTGCGGGGACACACCGGGGAGCTGTTTTTT. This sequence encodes CSVVRGHTGELFF.